Below are 5 T cell receptor beta chains sequenced from a single sample in a study of blood T cells in healthy people across ages. PCR was performed a second time for about 6 to 12 cycles using a sample-barcoded 5' primer and a J-beta primer mix. MiXCR, applied by TCRdb to the 5' RACE reads, yields one record per CDR3 protein. Found here are around 940,000 distinct CDR3 sequences, roughly 50% of them singletons; the top ten hold around 21%. The source material was blood. The receptors were gathered from a woman in her sixties in good health.

The rearrangement joins TRBV12-3 or TRBV12-4 to TRBJ2-1, with 7 bases matching TRBD1. This CDR3 contains 15 residues. The V and J ends lost 6 bases and 2 bases, in that order; junction bases with no gene match: 7. The CDR3 is CASRYTGVTYNEQFF. CDR3 DNA sequence: TGTGCCAGCAGATATACAGGGGTCACCTACAATGAGCAGTTCTTC.

This clonotype appeared a few times. This chain joins TRBV20-1 and TRBJ2-1; 12 positions match TRBD2. The CDR3 totals 16 residues. Trimming took 2 bases from V and 3 from J; bases not matched to a gene: 5. Germline V gene sequence: CDR1 DFQATT, CDR2 SNEGSKA (reference sequence). Written as DNA, the CDR3 is TGCAGTGCTAGAAGGACTAGCGGGAACCTCTACAATGAGCAGTTCTTC. Its protein is CSARRTSGNLYNEQFF.

The chain carries TRBV20-1 and TRBJ2-3; weak D call: TRBD1 (6 bases). The V end was cut by 0 bases, the J end by 4 bases, with 14 bases between. The length of the CDR3 is 15 residues. Germline loops: CDR1 DFQATT, CDR2 SNEGSKA (reference sequence). The CDR3 DNA is TGCAGTGCTAGAGAACGGGCAGGGGTTTCAGATACGCAGTATTTT. Amino acids: CSARERAGVSDTQYF.

A few counts support this clonotype. This sequence joins TRBV7-2 and TRBJ2-7, with TRBD1 matching over 9 bases. This CDR3 is built from 12 residues. CDR1 is SGHTA, CDR2 FQGNSA, per germline. V shed 6 bases and J 6 bases; nucleotides not matched to a gene: 3. The CDR3 DNA reads as TGTGCCAGCAGTTACAGGGGGCGCGAGCAGTACTTC. This encodes CASSYRGREQYF.

This rearrangement joins TRBV4-2 to TRBJ2-7, with D possibly being TRBD2 (6 bases). V lost 1 base, J lost 4 bases, and 17 bases lay in between. CDR1 and CDR2 from the germline V gene are LGHNA and YNFKEQ. The CDR3 has 16 amino acids. The CDR3 loop reads CASSQGSSSAIYEQYF. The CDR3 DNA reads TGTGCCAGCAGCCAAGGGTCCTCTAGCGCGATTTACGAGCAGTACTTC.